This is a list of T cell receptor beta chains from one sample in a study of blood T cell repertoires in COVID-19. Assay used: immunoSEQ multiplex PCR; TCRdb lists only in-frame clones, some missing. This table has more than 90,000 clones, roughly 79% appearing once. Specimen: peripheral blood. The receptors originated from a woman aged 80 or over with acute or convalescent COVID-19. Each CDR3 is given with its conserved first and last residue. The D gene is left open where the match is weak. Size is omitted from some rows. Given values are once, few, many or a class for expanded clones.

v_gene: TRBV4-3
abundance: few
d_gene: TRBD2
j_gene: TRBJ2-5
CDR3nt: TGCGCCAGCAGCCAAGATTGGGGTCTCGTAGCGGGGGACCAAGAGACCCAGTACTTC
CDR3aa: CASSQDWGLVAGDQETQYF

v_gene: TRBV6-6
abundance: NA
d_gene: TRBD1
j_gene: TRBJ1-1
CDR3nt: TGTGCCAGCAGTCCGATGGGACAATCACAGGGGGCTTCTACTGAAGCTTTCTTT
CDR3aa: CASSPMGQSQGASTEAFF

v_gene: TRBV5-6
abundance: NA
d_gene: TRBD1
j_gene: TRBJ2-2
CDR3nt: TGTGCCAGCAGCTTGGGACTCGGGACAGTGAACACCGGGGAGCTGTTTTTT
CDR3aa: CASSLGLGTVNTGELFF

v_gene: TRBV7-3
abundance: NA
d_gene: TRBD2
j_gene: TRBJ2-5
CDR3nt: TGTGCCAGCAGCTCCTTCGCTGCTAGCGGAAAAGAGACCCAGTACTTC
CDR3aa: CASSSFAASGKETQYF

v_gene: TRBV24-1
abundance: once
d_gene: NA
j_gene: TRBJ1-2
CDR3nt: TGTGCCACCAGTGACCCCGACACCCCCAACTATGGCTACACCTTC
CDR3aa: CATSDPDTPNYGYTF

v_gene: TRBV7-3
abundance: NA
d_gene: TRBD1
j_gene: TRBJ2-1
CDR3nt: TGTGCCAGCAGCAGGACAGGGGGCATTTCCTACAATGAGCAGTTCTTC
CDR3aa: CASSRTGGISYNEQFF

v_gene: TRBV7-9
abundance: NA
d_gene: TRBD2
j_gene: TRBJ2-1
CDR3nt: TGTGCCAGCAGCACTGGGACTAGCGGGAGAGTAGGGTCCTACAATGAGCAGTTCTTC
CDR3aa: CASSTGTSGRVGSYNEQFF

v_gene: TRBV27
abundance: NA
d_gene: NA
j_gene: TRBJ1-5
CDR3nt: TGTGCCAGCAGTTTATACGAGGGTCAGCCCCAGCATTTT
CDR3aa: CASSLYEGQPQHF

v_gene: TRBV9
abundance: NA
d_gene: NA
j_gene: TRBJ2-2
CDR3nt: TGTGCCAGCAGCCCCCCCAGTATGAACACCGGGGAGCTGTTTTTT
CDR3aa: CASSPPSMNTGELFF

v_gene: TRBV28
abundance: NA
d_gene: TRBD2
j_gene: TRBJ2-1
CDR3nt: TGTGCCAGCAGTCCAGTAGCGGGAGCCTACAATGAGCAGTTCTTC
CDR3aa: CASSPVAGAYNEQFF

v_gene: TRBV6-5
abundance: few
d_gene: TRBD1
j_gene: TRBJ1-2
CDR3nt: TGTGCCAGCAGCCGACGGACAGGGGGCGCAGAAGGCTACACCTTC
CDR3aa: CASSRRTGGAEGYTF

v_gene: TRBV19
abundance: NA
d_gene: NA
j_gene: TRBJ2-5
CDR3nt: TGTGCCAGTGGCCAACAGGGAGGGGAGACCCAGTACTTC
CDR3aa: CASGQQGGETQYF

v_gene: TRBV7-2
abundance: NA
d_gene: NA
j_gene: TRBJ1-6
CDR3nt: TGTGCCAGCAGCTTGGGCTATCGAGTTTATAATTCACCCCTCCACTTT
CDR3aa: CASSLGYRVYNSPLHF

v_gene: TRBV7-2
abundance: NA
d_gene: TRBD2
j_gene: TRBJ2-3
CDR3nt: TGTGCCAGCAGCTTAGTTGCGGGAGCCACAGATACGCAGTATTTT
CDR3aa: CASSLVAGATDTQYF

v_gene: TRBV5-5
abundance: NA
d_gene: TRBD1
j_gene: TRBJ2-7
CDR3nt: TGTGCCAGCAGCCCGGGACAGGGATTGCCAAAAATCTACGAGCAGTACTTC
CDR3aa: CASSPGQGLPKIYEQYF

v_gene: TRBV29-1
abundance: NA
d_gene: NA
j_gene: TRBJ1-5
CDR3nt: TGCAGCGTTGAAGGGGAGGAACCCCAGCATTTT
CDR3aa: CSVEGEEPQHF

v_gene: TRBV4-1
abundance: NA
d_gene: NA
j_gene: TRBJ2-1
CDR3nt: TGCGCCAGCAGCCAATCGACTGTTCTTGGTTACAATGAGCAGTTCTTC
CDR3aa: CASSQSTVLGYNEQFF

v_gene: TRBV7-3
abundance: NA
d_gene: NA
j_gene: TRBJ2-7
CDR3nt: TGTGCCAGCAGCCCCGGCGGCGGCTCCTACGAGCAGTACTTC
CDR3aa: CASSPGGGSYEQYF

v_gene: TRBV28
abundance: NA
d_gene: NA
j_gene: TRBJ1-1
CDR3nt: TGTGCCAGCAGTTCCGGGTTGACTGAAGCTTTCTTT
CDR3aa: CASSSGLTEAFF

v_gene: TRBV25-1
abundance: NA
d_gene: NA
j_gene: TRBJ2-3
CDR3nt: TGTGCCAGCAGTGAACCTTCAGGGACAGATACGCAGTATTTT
CDR3aa: CASSEPSGTDTQYF

v_gene: TRBV27
abundance: NA
d_gene: TRBD1
j_gene: TRBJ2-5
CDR3nt: TGTGCCAGCAGTACCCGGGACAGGGGAGGGGAGACCCAGTACTTC
CDR3aa: CASSTRDRGGETQYF

v_gene: TRBV4-1
abundance: NA
d_gene: TRBD1
j_gene: TRBJ2-7
CDR3nt: TGCGCCAGCAGCCTGACGGACAGGGGGCATTACGAGCAGTACTTC
CDR3aa: CASSLTDRGHYEQYF

v_gene: TRBV6-5
abundance: NA
d_gene: NA
j_gene: TRBJ2-3
CDR3nt: TGTGCCAGCAGTTACTCGAACTATCAAGATACGCAGTATTTT
CDR3aa: CASSYSNYQDTQYF

v_gene: TRBV9
abundance: NA
d_gene: TRBD2
j_gene: TRBJ2-1
CDR3nt: TGTGCCAGCAGCTTCAATAGCGGGACCTACAATGAGCAGTTCTTC
CDR3aa: CASSFNSGTYNEQFF

v_gene: TRBV7-2
abundance: NA
d_gene: TRBD1
j_gene: TRBJ1-1
CDR3nt: TGTGCCAGCAGCTATACCCCACAGGGGCTCGCTGAAGCTTTCTTT
CDR3aa: CASSYTPQGLAEAFF

v_gene: TRBV10-3
abundance: NA
d_gene: NA
j_gene: TRBJ2-3
CDR3nt: TGTGCCATCACCGCCACAGGGATCCCAGATACGCAGTATTTT
CDR3aa: CAITATGIPDTQYF

v_gene: TRBV5-3
abundance: NA
d_gene: TRBD1
j_gene: TRBJ1-6
CDR3nt: TGTGCCAGAAGCTATGGACAGGGGAAGTCACCCCTCCACTTT
CDR3aa: CARSYGQGKSPLHF

v_gene: TRBV28
abundance: NA
d_gene: TRBD1
j_gene: TRBJ1-1
CDR3nt: TGTGCCAGCAGTCCACCAGGACAGGAGCCCTTGAGGGCTTTCTTT
CDR3aa: CASSPPGQEPLRAFF

v_gene: TRBV28
abundance: NA
d_gene: NA
j_gene: TRBJ1-5
CDR3nt: TGTGCCAGCAGTTTACGGTTTAATCAGCCCCAGCATTTT
CDR3aa: CASSLRFNQPQHF

v_gene: TRBV30
abundance: NA
d_gene: NA
j_gene: TRBJ1-4
CDR3nt: TGTGCCTGGGGCCGAGTTAGTGAAAAACTGTTTTTT
CDR3aa: CAWGRVSEKLFF

v_gene: TRBV4-2
abundance: NA
d_gene: NA
j_gene: TRBJ1-5
CDR3nt: TGTGCCAGCAGCCAAGCGGAAGGACAGCTCTTAAATCAGCCCCAGCATTTT
CDR3aa: CASSQAEGQLLNQPQHF

v_gene: TRBV7-9
abundance: NA
d_gene: TRBD2
j_gene: TRBJ2-7
CDR3nt: TGTGCCAGCAGCCCCGGGGGCGCTAGCGGGTTTCCCTACGAGCAGTACTTC
CDR3aa: CASSPGGASGFPYEQYF

v_gene: TRBV27
abundance: few
d_gene: TRBD1
j_gene: TRBJ1-2
CDR3nt: TGTGCCAGCAGTCCCGGACAGGAGCAAGGCTACACCTTC
CDR3aa: CASSPGQEQGYTF

v_gene: TRBV7-3
abundance: NA
d_gene: TRBD1
j_gene: TRBJ1-2
CDR3nt: TGTGCCAGCAGCGCGGAGGGGACAGGGAACTATGGCTACACCTTC
CDR3aa: CASSAEGTGNYGYTF

v_gene: TRBV28
abundance: NA
d_gene: TRBD1
j_gene: TRBJ1-1
CDR3nt: TGTGCCAGCAGTCCCGGGACAGGGAAAGACACTGAAGCTTTCTTT
CDR3aa: CASSPGTGKDTEAFF

v_gene: TRBV11-2
abundance: NA
d_gene: TRBD1
j_gene: TRBJ2-3
CDR3nt: TGTGCCAGCAGCTCCGGGACAGGGGTTCCAGATACGCAGTATTTT
CDR3aa: CASSSGTGVPDTQYF